The entry below describes one TCR beta chain. This CDR3 has 18 amino acids. Germline V gene lookup returns CDR1 LNHDA and CDR2 SQIVND (reference sequence). V lost 5 bases, J lost 4 bases, and 11 bases stayed unmatched. In the authors' methods: Quantification of nucleated cells was approximated via reference gene primer amplification. The repertoire was sequenced with immunoSEQ multiplex PCR; TCRdb's copy has only in-frame clones and lacks some. V and J calls and clone size are copied from that table; D and trimming were computed from the DNA. This table holds fewer than 120,000 clones, around 79% found once. This sample stems from a study of blood T cell repertoires in COVID-19. Study-level background: Sources were T cells, B-cell-depleted T cells, or PBMCs; the material itself was cDNA or gDNA.

The J gene is TRBJ2-2, the V gene TRBV19; 12 bases are a match to TRBD2. The sample consisted of peripheral blood. The TCR originated in a woman older than 75 with active or convalescent COVID-19. The CDR3 region is CASSVGLAGGPITGELFF. In nucleotides, the CDR3 is TGTGCCAGTAGTGTCGGGCTAGCGGGAGGGCCGATCACCGGGGAGCTGTTTTTT.